These 3 T cell receptor beta chains were sequenced from one sample in a study of cytomegalovirus exposure and HLA in healthy donors. 13 Jbeta primers and 60 Vbeta primers were used for the PCR. The table came from immunoSEQ multiplex PCR; TCRdb's copy has only in-frame clones and leaves some out. The sample holds around 70,000 clones. Material for sequencing was PBMCs. The origin of the receptors is a boy younger than 18 in good health and CMV-seronegative.

The chain recombines TRBV5-1 with TRBJ1-1; 9 bases are a match to TRBD1. V lost 4 bases, J lost 8 bases, and 15 bases stayed unmatched. Germline CDR1 reads SGHRS; CDR2 reads YFSETQ. The CDR3 loop spans 16 amino acids. The CDR3 nucleotides are TGCGCCAGCAGCCAAAAGACAGGGGGGCGGGATAAGGAAGCTTTCTTT. This translates into CASSQKTGGRDKEAFF.

The genes are TRBV5-1 and TRBJ2-3, with TRBD2 matching over 9 bases. The CDR3 covers 20 residues. Germline-derived CDR1 and CDR2 are SGHRS and YFSETQ. V lost 1 base and J lost 1; bases outside the gene matches: 16. CDR3 protein: CASSLPPGLAGYMGTDTQYF. CDR3 coding DNA: TGCGCCAGCAGCTTGCCGCCCGGGCTAGCGGGGTACATGGGCACAGATACGCAGTATTTT.

CDR3 in amino acids: CASSLTGYIRYTF. The CDR3 nucleotides are TGTGCCAGCAGCTTGACGGGTTATATTCGCTACACCTTC. The rearrangement joins TRBV5-4 to TRBJ1-2, with D unclear. This CDR3 is built from 13 residues. In germline, CDR1 is SGHNT, CDR2 YYREEE (reference sequence). Deletions cut 1 base from V and 9 bases from J, with 13 bases between.